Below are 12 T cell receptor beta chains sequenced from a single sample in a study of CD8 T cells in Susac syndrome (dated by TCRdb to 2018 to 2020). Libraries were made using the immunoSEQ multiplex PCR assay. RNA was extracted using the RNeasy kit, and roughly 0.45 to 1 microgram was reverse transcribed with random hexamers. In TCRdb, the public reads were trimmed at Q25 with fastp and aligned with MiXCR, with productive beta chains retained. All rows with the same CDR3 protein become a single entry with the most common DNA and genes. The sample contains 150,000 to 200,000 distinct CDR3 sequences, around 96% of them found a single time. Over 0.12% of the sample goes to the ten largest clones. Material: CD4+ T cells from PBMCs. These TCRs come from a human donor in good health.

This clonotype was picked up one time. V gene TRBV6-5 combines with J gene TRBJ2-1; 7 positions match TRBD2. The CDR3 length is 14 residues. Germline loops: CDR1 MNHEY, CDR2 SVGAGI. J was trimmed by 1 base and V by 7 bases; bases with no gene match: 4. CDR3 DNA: TGTGCCAGCACGATGGGAGGGTCCTACAATGAGCAGTTCTTC. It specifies CASTMGGSYNEQFF.

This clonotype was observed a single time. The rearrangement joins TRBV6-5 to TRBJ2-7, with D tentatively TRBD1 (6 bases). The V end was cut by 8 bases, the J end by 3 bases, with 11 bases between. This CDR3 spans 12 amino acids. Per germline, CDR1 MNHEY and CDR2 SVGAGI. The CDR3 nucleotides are TGTGCCAGCGGGGGCTCTATCTACGAGCAGTACTTC. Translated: CASGGSIYEQYF.

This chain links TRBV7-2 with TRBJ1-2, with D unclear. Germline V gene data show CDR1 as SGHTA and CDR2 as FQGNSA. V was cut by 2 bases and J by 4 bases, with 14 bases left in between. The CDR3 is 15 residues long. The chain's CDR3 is CASSLSPGEVYGYTF. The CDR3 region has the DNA TGTGCCAGCAGCTTATCTCCAGGAGAGGTCTATGGCTACACCTTC.

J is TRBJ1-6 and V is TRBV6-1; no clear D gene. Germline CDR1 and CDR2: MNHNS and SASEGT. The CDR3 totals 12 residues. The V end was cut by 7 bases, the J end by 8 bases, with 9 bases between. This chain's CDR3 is CASMRVDSPLHF. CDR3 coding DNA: TGTGCCAGCATGAGGGTAGATTCACCCCTCCACTTT.

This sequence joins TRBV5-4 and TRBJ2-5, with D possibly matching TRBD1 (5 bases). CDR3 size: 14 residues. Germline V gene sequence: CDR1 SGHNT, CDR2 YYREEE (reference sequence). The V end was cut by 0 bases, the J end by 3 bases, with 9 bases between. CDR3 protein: CASSLGRVKETQYF. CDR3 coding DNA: TGTGCCAGCAGCTTGGGCAGGGTAAAAGAGACCCAGTACTTC.

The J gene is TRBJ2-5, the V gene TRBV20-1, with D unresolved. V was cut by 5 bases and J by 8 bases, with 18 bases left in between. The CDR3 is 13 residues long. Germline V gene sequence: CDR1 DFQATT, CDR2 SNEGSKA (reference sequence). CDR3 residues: CSASSGGVSTQYF. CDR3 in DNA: TGCAGTGCTTCCTCCGGTGGGGTCTCCACCCAGTACTTC.

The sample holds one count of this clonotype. Written as DNA, the CDR3 is TGTGCCATCAGTGCTTCACCGCAGGGAGTTGTAGGTGCGTCCGACGGCTACACCTTC. Translated, it gives CAISASPQGVVGASDGYTF. The chain has TRBV10-3 and TRBJ1-2; D might be TRBD1 (5 bases). The CDR3 is made up of 19 amino acids. Trimming pared 4 bases from V and 8 bases from J, leaving 32 bases between. CDR1 is ENHRY, CDR2 SYGVKD, per germline.

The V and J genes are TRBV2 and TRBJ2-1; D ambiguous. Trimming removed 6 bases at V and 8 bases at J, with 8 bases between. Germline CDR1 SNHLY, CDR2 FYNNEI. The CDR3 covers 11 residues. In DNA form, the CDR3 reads TGTGCCAGCAGGTCGAAGGATGAGCAGTTCTTC. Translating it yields CASRSKDEQFF.

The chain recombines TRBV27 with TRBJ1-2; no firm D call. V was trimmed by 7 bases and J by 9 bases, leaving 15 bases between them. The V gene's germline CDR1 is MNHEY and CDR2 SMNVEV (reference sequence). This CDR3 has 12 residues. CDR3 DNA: TGTGCCAGCACCCCCATATCCGAACGCTACACCTTC. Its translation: CASTPISERYTF.

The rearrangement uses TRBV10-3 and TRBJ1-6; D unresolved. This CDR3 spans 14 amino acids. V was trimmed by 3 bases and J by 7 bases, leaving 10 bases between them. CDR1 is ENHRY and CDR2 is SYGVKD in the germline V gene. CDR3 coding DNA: TGTGCCATCAGTGACGAGAGCGGCAATTCACCCCTCCACTTT. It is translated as CAISDESGNSPLHF.

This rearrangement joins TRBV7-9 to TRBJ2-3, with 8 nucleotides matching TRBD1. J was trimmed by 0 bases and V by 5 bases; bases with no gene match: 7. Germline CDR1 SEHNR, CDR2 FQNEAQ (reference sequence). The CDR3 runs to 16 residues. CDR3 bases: TGTGCCAGCAGCGCCCCGACAGGGGCTAGCACAGATACGCAGTATTTT. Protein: CASSAPTGASTDTQYF.

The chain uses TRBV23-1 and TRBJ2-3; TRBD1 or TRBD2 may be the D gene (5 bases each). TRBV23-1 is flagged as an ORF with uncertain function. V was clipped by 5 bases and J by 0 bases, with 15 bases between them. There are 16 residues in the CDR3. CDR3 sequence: CASSNRGSCSTDTQYF. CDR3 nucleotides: TGCGCCAGCAGTAATCGGGGCAGTTGTAGCACAGATACGCAGTATTTT.